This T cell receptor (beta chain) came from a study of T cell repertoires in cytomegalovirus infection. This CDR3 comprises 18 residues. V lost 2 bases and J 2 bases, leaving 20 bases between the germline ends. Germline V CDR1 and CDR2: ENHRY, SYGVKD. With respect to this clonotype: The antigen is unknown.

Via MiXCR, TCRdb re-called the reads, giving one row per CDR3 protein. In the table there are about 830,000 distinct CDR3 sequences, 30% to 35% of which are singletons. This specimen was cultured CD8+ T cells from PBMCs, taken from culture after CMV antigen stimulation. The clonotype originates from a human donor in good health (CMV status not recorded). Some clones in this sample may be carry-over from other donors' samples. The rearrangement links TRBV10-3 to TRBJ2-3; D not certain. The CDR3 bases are TGTGCCATCAGTGAGGAAGAGACAAACCGCATTGCCACAGATACGCAGTATTTT. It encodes CAISEEETNRIATDTQYF.